This T cell receptor beta chain came from a study of technical replicates of blood from a few donors. Germline V gene lookup returns CDR1 SGHNT and CDR2 YYREEE (reference sequence). This CDR3 contains 15 residues. V was pared by 4 bases and J by 4 bases, with 6 bases of the junction left unmatched. Clones were read by immunoSEQ multiplex PCR, and TCRdb kept only the in-frame ones, dropping some. The sample includes about 69,000 clones, roughly 88% seen only once; the top ten take 3.5% to 5%. The source material was PBMCs. This chain connects TRBV5-4 to TRBJ2-7; TRBD2 agrees at 12 bases. The origin of this receptor is a human donor in good health. Some clones in this sample may be carry-over from other donors' samples. CDR3 loop: CASSPGLAGGYEQYF. In nucleotides, the CDR3 is TGTGCCAGCAGCCCGGGACTAGCGGGTGGTTACGAGCAGTACTTC.